A selection of T cell receptor beta chains follows, all from one sample in a study of blood T cell repertoires in COVID-19. The repertoire was sequenced with immunoSEQ multiplex PCR; TCRdb's copy has only in-frame clones and lacks some. The table records roughly 520,000 clones, 88% of them present only once. Source material: PBMCs or T cells enriched from blood (not recorded which). The source of these receptors is a woman between 40 and 50 years old who had recovered from COVID-19. Both conserved end residues are part of each CDR3. A D gene is named only where the DNA matches it firmly. The listing skips clone size in some rows; elsewhere it reads once, few, many or a size class.

.	TRBJ2-7	.	TRBV7-8	CASSLALQGSWEQYF	TGTGCCAGCAGCTTAGCCTTACAGGGCTCCTGGGAGCAGTACTTC
.	TRBJ1-1	.	TRBV7-9	CASSDRDKPRNTEAFF	TGTGCCAGCAGCGACCGGGACAAGCCTAGGAACACTGAAGCTTTCTTT
.	TRBJ1-2	TRBD1	TRBV9	CASGGQGIGYTF	TGTGCCAGCGGGGGACAGGGTATCGGCTACACCTTC
once	TRBJ2-2	TRBD1	TRBV5-5	CASSLEPPQGAYTGELFF	TGTGCCAGCAGCCTGGAACCCCCCCAGGGGGCTTATACCGGGGAGCTGTTTTTT
.	TRBJ2-1	TRBD2	TRBV9	CASSPTPSGIYEQFF	TGTGCCAGCAGCCCGACCCCTAGCGGAATATATGAGCAGTTCTTC
.	TRBJ2-5	.	TRBV2	CASASRTRQETQYF	TGTGCCAGCGCCTCCAGGACAAGACAAGAGACCCAGTACTTC
.	TRBJ1-1	TRBD1	TRBV27	CASSRPSTGNFDTEAFF	TGTGCCAGCAGTCGCCCCTCGACAGGGAATTTTGATACTGAAGCTTTCTTT
.	TRBJ2-2	TRBD1	TRBV11-3	CASSSMRTGNTGELFF	TGTGCCAGCAGCTCCATGAGGACAGGGAACACCGGGGAGCTGTTTTTT
.	TRBJ1-5	.	TRBV5-6	CASSTGSRQPQHF	TGTGCCAGCAGCACCGGGTCGCGGCAGCCCCAGCATTTT
.	TRBJ1-3	.	TRBV18	CASSPRTGTSSGNTIYF	TGTGCCAGCTCACCACGAACAGGGACAAGCTCTGGAAACACCATATATTTT
.	TRBJ2-7	.	TRBV27	CASSTTGTHYEQYF	TGTGCCAGCAGTACAACCGGGACACACTACGAGCAGTACTTC
.	TRBJ2-7	TRBD1	TRBV6-6	CASSLYGSGTGVDEQYF	TGTGCCAGCAGTCTCTACGGATCCGGGACAGGGGTCGACGAGCAGTACTTC
.	TRBJ2-5	TRBD2	TRBV4-3	CASSQEWTGRTPETQYF	TGCGCCAGCAGCCAAGAGTGGACCGGGAGGACCCCAGAGACCCAGTACTTC
.	TRBJ1-5	TRBD1	TRBV20-1	CSASRGTGRQPQHF	TGCAGTGCTAGTCGGGGGACAGGGCGTCAGCCCCAGCATTTT
.	TRBJ2-5	TRBD2	TRBV14	CASSTLAGGETQYF	TGTGCCAGCAGCACCCTAGCGGGGGGTGAGACCCAGTACTTC
.	TRBJ2-7	TRBD2	TRBV25-1	CASTGGAYEQYF	TGTGCCAGCACCGGGGGGGCCTACGAGCAGTACTTC